This T cell receptor beta chain is from a study of blood T cell repertoires in COVID-19. Study-level information: Donors in the United States, Italy and Spain gave samples during acute or convalescent COVID-19. Sources were T cells, B-cell-depleted T cells, or PBMCs; the material itself was cDNA or gDNA.

How the authors handled the data: It was from reference gene primer amplification that nucleated cell counts were estimated. Profiling relied on immunoSEQ multiplex PCR, and the TCRdb table lists in-frame clones only, not all of them. The D gene and trimming were derived from the DNA, and the V and J assignments and clone size from that table. The table lists under 350,000 clones, about 90% of them singletons, with about 1.7% in the top ten. Germline assignment: CDR1 SNHLY and CDR2 FYNNEI. There are 15 residues in the CDR3. V lost 4 bases to trimming and J lost 5 bases, with 17 bases between them. The sequence derives from a woman aged 25 to 45 with COVID-19, enrolled during active disease. The rearrangement links TRBV2 to TRBJ1-1; perhaps TRBD1 as D (5 bases). Sequences were obtained from peripheral blood. The CDR3: CASSGQLGARTEAFF. CDR3 in DNA: TGTGCCAGCAGTGGACAGTTAGGGGCGAGGACTGAAGCTTTCTTT.